This T cell receptor beta chain derives from a study of blood T cell repertoires in COVID-19. Study summary: COVID-19 samples collected from the United States, Italy and Spain covered acute and convalescent phases. The analysed material was cDNA or gDNA that came from T cells, B-cell-depleted T cells, or PBMCs.

Per germline, CDR1 SEHNR and CDR2 FQNEAQ (reference sequence). The CDR3 extends over 17 amino acids. Unmatched junction bases numbered 13, after V lost 5 bases and J lost 2 bases. The study drew participants aged about 18 to 90 years from 20 to 30 US areas. In assigning cohorts, the study relied on participant-reported clinical history. Profiled with immunoSEQ multiplex PCR; TCRdb holds only in-frame clones, not every one. The sample lists approximately 470,000 clones, around 87% occurring once. This TCR derives from a woman younger than 30 who had recovered from COVID-19. The chain carries TRBV7-9 and TRBJ2-5, with 8 bases aligning to TRBD2. Sequencing input: PBMCs or T cells enriched from blood (not recorded which). CDR3 sequence (DNA): TGTGCCAGCAGCCCCCCCCTGAGGCGGGGGGAGCAAGAGACCCAGTACTTC. Amino acid sequence: CASSPPLRRGEQETQYF.